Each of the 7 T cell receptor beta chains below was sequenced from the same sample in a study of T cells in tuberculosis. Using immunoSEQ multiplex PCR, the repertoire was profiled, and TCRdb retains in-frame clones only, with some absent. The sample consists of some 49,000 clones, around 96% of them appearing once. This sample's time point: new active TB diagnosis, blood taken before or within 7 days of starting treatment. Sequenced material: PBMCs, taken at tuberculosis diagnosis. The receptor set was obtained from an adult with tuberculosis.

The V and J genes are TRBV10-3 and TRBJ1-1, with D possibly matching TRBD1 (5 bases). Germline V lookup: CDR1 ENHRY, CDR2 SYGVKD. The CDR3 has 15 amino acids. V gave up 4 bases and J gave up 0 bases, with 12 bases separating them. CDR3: CAISGRRTMNTEAFF. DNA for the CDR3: TGTGCCATCAGTGGGCGTCGGACAATGAACACTGAAGCTTTCTTT.

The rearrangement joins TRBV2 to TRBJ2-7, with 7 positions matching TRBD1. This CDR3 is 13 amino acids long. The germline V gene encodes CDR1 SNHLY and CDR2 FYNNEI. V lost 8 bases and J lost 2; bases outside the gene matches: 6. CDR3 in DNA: TGTGCCAGCGGGGGACAGACGACCTACGAGCAGTACTTC. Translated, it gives CASGGQTTYEQYF.

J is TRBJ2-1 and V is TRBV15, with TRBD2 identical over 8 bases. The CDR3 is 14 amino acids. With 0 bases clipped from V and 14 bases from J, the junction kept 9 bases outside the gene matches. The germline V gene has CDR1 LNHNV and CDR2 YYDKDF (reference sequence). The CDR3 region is CATSREPAGVRKFF. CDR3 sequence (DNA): TGTGCCACCAGCAGAGAACCAGCGGGAGTTAGAAAGTTCTTC.

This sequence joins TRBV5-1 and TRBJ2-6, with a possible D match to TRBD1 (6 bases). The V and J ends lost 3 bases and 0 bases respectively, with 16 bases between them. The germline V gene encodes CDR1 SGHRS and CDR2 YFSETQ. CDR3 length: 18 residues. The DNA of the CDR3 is TGCGCCAGCAGCTGGTCAGGACAGATTAACTCTGGGGCCAACGTCCTGACTTTC. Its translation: CASSWSGQINSGANVLTF. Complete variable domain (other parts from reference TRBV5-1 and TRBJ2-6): KAGVTQTPRYLIKTRGQQVTLSCSPISGHRSVSWYQQTPGQGLQFLFEYFSETQRNKGNFPGRFSGRQFSNSRSEMNVSTLELGDSALYLCASSWSGQINSGANVLTFGAGSRLTVL.

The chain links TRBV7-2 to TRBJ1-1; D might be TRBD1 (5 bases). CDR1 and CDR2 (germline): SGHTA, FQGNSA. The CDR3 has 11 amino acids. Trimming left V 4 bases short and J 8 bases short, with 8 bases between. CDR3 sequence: CASSWKGEAFF. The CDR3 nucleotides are TGTGCCAGCAGCTGGAAGGGGGAAGCTTTCTTT.

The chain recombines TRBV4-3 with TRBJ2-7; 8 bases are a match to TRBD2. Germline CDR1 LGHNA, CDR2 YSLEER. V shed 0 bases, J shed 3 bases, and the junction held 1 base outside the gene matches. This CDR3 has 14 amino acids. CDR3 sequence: CASSQDSGVYEQYF. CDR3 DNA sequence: TGCGCCAGCAGCCAAGATAGCGGGGTCTACGAGCAGTACTTC.

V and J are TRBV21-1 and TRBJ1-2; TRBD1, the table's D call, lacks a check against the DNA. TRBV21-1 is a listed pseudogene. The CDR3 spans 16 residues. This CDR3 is CASSRWQGAEDCGYTF. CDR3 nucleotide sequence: TGTGCCAGCAGCAGGTGGCAGGGGGCGGAAGACTGTGGCTACACCTTC.